This T cell receptor beta chain is from a study of blood T cell repertoires in COVID-19 (dated by TCRdb to about 2020). In the study overall: The collaborator samples originated in the United States, Italy and Spain and spanned the acute and convalescent phases of COVID-19. The prospective study material was composed of cDNA or gDNA derived from T cells, B-cell-depleted T cells, or PBMCs. The dataset comprised deeply sampled blood TCRbeta repertoires from subjects exposed to, actively infected with, or recovered from COVID-19. The repertoires were made available in a free public database intended to serve as a resource for research on the immune response to SARS-CoV-2. Samples came from the ongoing ImmuneRACE study (first 160 participants) plus 1,254 subjects from 6 global collaborators. A de-identified subject ID, COVID-19 status, age in years and sex were almost always included in the sample metadata. HLA class I and class II types, where available, came from metadata supplied by the sample provider rather than from assay-based typing.

The investigation overall reported the following: The quantity of clinical and demographic metadata differed by source and by participant and was supplied without curation.

A remark on this clone: The specificity of this receptor is unknown. No quality values exist for individual bases; no much larger clone is one base distant.

Whole blood was collected in K2EDTA tubes by collaborating institutions according to the institutions' own protocols. For TCRbeta analysis, collaborator samples were shipped as frozen whole blood, as isolated PBMCs, or as DNA extracted from either sample type. TCRbeta CDR3 regions were amplified from genomic DNA using the immunoSEQ Assay, a bias-controlled multiplex PCR. From the authors' description of their analysis: The number of nucleated cells in each sample was estimated from the amplification of reference gene primers within the assay. To quantify the absolute abundance of each unique TCRbeta CDR3 rearrangement, sequence reads were collapsed and filtered. Productive Simpson clonality was computed per sample as the square root of Simpson's diversity index over productive rearrangements. This is the immuneACCESS table as TCRdb keeps it, with only in-frame sequences that have V and J called. A part of the clones is gone; compared with another copy, unresolved V genes explain less than half, and the rest is unexplained. The V and J calls and clone size are taken from that table; D and trimming were inferred from the DNA. Across this sample there are about 89,000 clones, with about 80% seen only once. The top ten constitute 19% of the sample.

This sequence originates from an elderly woman with acute or convalescent COVID-19. Sequenced: peripheral blood.

Read as DNA, the sequence is TGCAGCGTTGGGCTAGCGGCCTACAATGAGCAGTTCTTC. Its protein reads: CSVGLAAYNEQFF. This sequence uses TRBV29-1 and TRBJ2-1, with TRBD2 matching 7 junction bases. As encoded in the germline V gene, CDR1 is SQVTM while CDR2 is ANQGSEA. Counted from cysteine to phenylalanine, this CDR3 has 13 amino acids. Only the CDR3 DNA is retained, 39 bases long and in frame from the first base. Here V drops 4 bases and J drops 2 bases, and the junction holds 2 bases not matched to any gene.